This T cell receptor (beta chain) was observed in a study of shared clonotypes between healthy human individuals (dated by TCRdb to the early 2020s). Regarding the study in general: A few men and two women, aged 18 to 49 years, made up the cohort. To estimate repertoire size and how much clonotypes are shared between individuals, the study performed deep sequencing of blood TCR repertoires from roughly five healthy adults. Between about 0.8 and 9 billion PBMCs per donor were obtained by leukapheresis. Per donor, three plates each were used for CD4 naive and CD4 memory, two for CD8 naive, and one for CD8 memory. Different laboratories and diverse techniques were used to prepare libraries and sequence TCR repertoires, to increase sequencing depth and limit assay-specific biases.

Using the deep immunoSEQ assay, TCR CDR3 regions were amplified from genomic DNA by multiplex PCR. Extracted genomic DNA from each cell subset was spread evenly across all wells of several immunoSEQ 96-well plates, with each plate serving as a replicate. For sorted subsets, 200 ng of genomic DNA, equivalent to 25,000 to 35,000 T cell genomes, went into each replicate PCR. Purified libraries were quantified with a Qubit 3.0 fluorometer, sized on a Bioanalyzer 2100, and re-quantified with the KAPA Library Quantification kit. Each immunoSEQ 96-well plate was sequenced on its own single-read 150-cycle Illumina NextSeq 550 flow cell. Under the source paper's analysis protocol: The immunoSEQ output contained only junctional sequences without quality scores, so filtering could not match that applied to full-length reads. Sequences were annotated with PyIR, a Python wrapper for IgBLAST v1.9, using IMGT germline references to assign V/J genes and CDR3. Any read was removed if the V/J assignment was weak (E-value above 1e-6), the CDR3 was missing, or the read contained stop codons, out-of-frame junctions, or ambiguous translated residues. A V3J clonotype was defined by an identical inferred V gene, J gene, and CDR3 amino acid sequence. To compute the percentage overlap between repertoires, the number of shared unique clonotypes was divided by the size of the smaller repertoire. Richness of each repertoire was evaluated using RTK rarefaction, the Chao1 estimator, and Recon v2.1 estimates of unobserved clonotypes. For all TCRbeta clonotypes obtained by the gDNA method from a handful of donors, generation probabilities were computed with OLGA. TCRdb carries this immuneACCESS record with in-frame sequences only. Its versions omit some clonotypes, under half of them owing to an unresolved V gene in the studies checked, with the rest unexplained. The DNA gave D and trimming, while V, J and clone size come from that table. Present in this sample are millions of clones, about 93% of which were seen just once. The ten largest clones capture roughly 1.7% of the sample.

CD8 naive samples were CD45RO-negative cells positively selected for CCR7, giving a CD45RA+CCR7+ population that excluded TemRA cells. The donors were healthy, HIV-negative adults with no recently reported acute infections or vaccinations. Only Caucasian adults living in Nashville, Tennessee, USA were represented among the donors. After blood collection by leukapheresis, PBMCs were isolated using Ficoll-Histopaque density gradient centrifugation and then cryopreserved in the vapor phase of liquid nitrogen. Purity and quantity of every magnetically sorted T cell population were checked by analytical flow cytometry. From each sorted fraction, genomic DNA was isolated and quantified by UV absorbance on a Nanodrop 2000c. The V end loses 5 bases and the J end loses 1 base, and a stretch of 7 bases separates them. Inclusive of the bounding cysteine and phenylalanine, the CDR3 is 12 residues long. The kept DNA is CDR3 alone, 36 bases in frame from the first base. The germline V gene encodes CDR1 GTSNPN and CDR2 SVGIG (reference sequence).

Broader findings and caveats from the paper: Incomplete sequencing was indicated by rarefaction of sorted-subset datasets, despite the large sequencing depth. Sampling was restricted to blood, and TCR repertoires in tissue are likely to differ from TCR repertoires in blood. Sharing across a few donors was observed for around 4.8% of naive CD4, under 4% of naive CD8, roughly 2.3% of memory CD4, and about 0.4% of memory CD8 clonotypes. Estimated clonotype richness was generally larger for naive than for memory subsets. Clonotypes shared by all four sorted-subset donors showed higher generation probabilities than non-shared clonotypes. The genetic and exposure-history diversity represented was limited by the small number of donors. Pairwise subsampling led to the expectation that sequencing depth would affect the degree of clonotype sharing among donors.

Comments on this clone: Its antigen is still unknown. There are no base qualities to consult, and no much larger clone falls within one base. Other nucleotide sequences in the sample specify the same CDR3.

Sequenced material: naive CD8+ T cells from PBMCs. Per the publication, the cell subset or site label means: CD45RA+CCR7+. The source is a man aged 18-30 years in good health. Some clones in this sample may be carry-over from other donors' samples. Recombination linked TRBV30 to TRBJ2-3, with the D gene call left open. The DNA reads as follows: TGTGCCTGGTCGGCGGGCACAGATACGCAGTATTTT. Its translation is CAWSAGTDTQYF.